The 28 T cell receptor beta chains given below trace back to one sample, sequenced in a study of CD8+ T cells in alopecia areata. Extraction and reverse transcription of RNA yielded cDNA as the sequencing template. Clones were read by immunoSEQ multiplex PCR, and TCRdb kept only the in-frame ones, dropping some. Of around 150,000 clones listed, about three fifths were seen once; the top ten hold 30% to 45%. Material for sequencing was CD8+ T cells sorted from blood. These receptors all stem from a human donor in good health.

This clone was detected a few times. The V call is TRBV29-1, the J call TRBJ1-2, with 11 bases fitting TRBD1. The trim removed 5 bases at V and 7 bases at J, leaving 6 bases unmatched. From germline, CDR1 is SQVTM and CDR2 ANQGSEA. The CDR3 runs to 13 residues. The CDR3 DNA is TGCAGCGTTAATACGGGACAGGGGGTTGGCTACACCTTC. Translation: CSVNTGQGVGYTF.

This chain connects TRBV29-1 to TRBJ1-1, with a possible D match to TRBD1 (5 bases). Per the germline V gene, CDR1 is SQVTM and CDR2 is ANQGSEA. V lost 5 bases and J 6 bases, leaving 13 bases between the germline ends. The CDR3 contains 12 residues. CDR3 coding DNA: TGCAGCGTTCGGTGGGGGGGTTCTGAAGCTTTCTTT. It translates to CSVRWGGSEAFF.

As for this clone: Other DNA sequences in this specimen translate into the identical CDR3. The rearrangement links TRBV9 to TRBJ2-7, with D perhaps assigned TRBD1 or TRBD2 (5 bases each). This CDR3 spans 14 amino acids. CDR1 is SGDLS, CDR2 YYNGEE, per germline. Trimming pared 3 bases from V and 4 bases from J, leaving 14 bases between. The CDR3: CASSARDGSYEQYF. CDR3 nucleotide sequence: TGTGCCAGCAGCGCCCGGGACGGATCGTACGAGCAGTACTTC.

V is TRBV13 and J is TRBJ1-1; no firm D call. Germline V gene sequence: CDR1 PRHDT, CDR2 FYEKMQ (reference sequence). Between the trimmed V and J ends, which lost 6 bases and 3 bases, there was a span of 14 bases. The CDR3 consists of 14 residues. CDR3 sequence reads: CASSNGDGYTEAFF. Here the CDR3 DNA reads TGTGCCAGCAGTAACGGAGACGGCTACACTGAAGCTTTCTTT. The full variable domain, with the rest looked up from reference TRBV13 and TRBJ1-1, is AAGVIQSPRHLIKEKRETATLKCYPIPRHDTVYWYQQGPGQDPQFLISFYEKMQSDKGSIPDRFSAQQFSDYHSELNMSSLELGDSALYFCASSNGDGYTEAFFGQGTRLTVV.

The chain links TRBV14 to TRBJ1-2; D not resolved. V shed 4 bases and J shed 8 bases, with 14 bases lying between them. CDR1 SGHDN and CDR2 FVKESK come from the germline V gene. CDR3 length equals 13 residues. CDR3 sequence: CASSRGPAGGYTF. The CDR3 DNA reads as TGTGCCAGCAGCCGTGGCCCAGCGGGAGGCTACACCTTC.

This clone was seen a few times. V and J are TRBV5-1 and TRBJ2-7; maybe TRBD2 (5 bases). CDR1 and CDR2 from the germline V gene are SGHRS and YFSETQ. V lost 3 bases, J lost 0 bases, and 13 bases lay in between. The CDR3 contains 15 residues. This CDR3 is CASSSEPGNSYEQYF. Here the CDR3 DNA reads TGCGCCAGCAGCTCGGAGCCCGGGAACTCCTACGAGCAGTACTTC.

The count of this clone is one. The chain employs TRBV7-9 and TRBJ2-1, with D unresolved. The CDR3 has 15 amino acids. Germline assignment: CDR1 SEHNR and CDR2 FQNEAQ (reference sequence). V lost 2 bases, J lost 0 bases, and 8 bases lay in between. DNA for the CDR3: TGTGCCAGCAGCTTAAGCGTGGACTCCTACAATGAGCAGTTCTTC. It specifies CASSLSVDSYNEQFF.

This clone was counted between two and nine times. The chain is built from TRBV29-1 and TRBJ2-4; the match to TRBD1 covers 9 bases. Germline CDR1 SQVTM, CDR2 ANQGSEA. The length of the CDR3 is 14 residues. J lost 2 bases, V lost 4 bases, and 3 bases had no gene match. CDR3 in amino acids: CSVAGQGSKNIQYF. The CDR3, as DNA: TGCAGCGTTGCGGGACAGGGTTCCAAAAACATTCAGTACTTC. The whole variable domain, filled in from reference TRBV29-1 and TRBJ2-4, reads SAVISQKPSRDICQRGTSLTIQCQVDSQVTMMFWYRQQPGQSLTLIATANQGSEATYESGFVIDKFPISRPNLTFSTLTVSNMSPEDSSIYLCSVAGQGSKNIQYFGAGTRLSVL.

This chain joins TRBV11-3 and TRBJ2-2; no clear D. Germline V gene sequence: CDR1 SGHNT, CDR2 YENEEA. The V and J ends lost 0 bases and 7 bases respectively, with 3 bases between them. The CDR3 loop spans 12 amino acids. The CDR3 nucleotides read TGTGCCAGCAGCTTAGATGTCGGGGAGCTGTTTTTT. Translating it yields CASSLDVGELFF.

The chain uses TRBV25-1 and TRBJ2-3, with 8 bases that match TRBD2. The CDR3 sequence is 18 residues long. V lost 0 bases, J lost 2 bases, and 10 bases stayed unmatched. Germline V gene data show CDR1 as MGHDK and CDR2 as SYGVNS. The CDR3 protein is CASSEYMGAGGPTDTQYF. The CDR3 DNA reads as TGTGCCAGCAGTGAATATATGGGGGCGGGAGGTCCCACAGATACGCAGTATTTT. Variable domain in full (rest from reference TRBV25-1 and TRBJ2-3): EADIYQTPRYLVIGTGKKITLECSQTMGHDKMYWYQQDPGMELHLIHYSYGVNSTEKGDLSSESTVSRIRTEHFPLTLESARPSHTSQYLCASSEYMGAGGPTDTQYFGPGTRLTVL.

The genes are TRBV2 and TRBJ2-1; maybe TRBD2 (5 bases). The germline V gene encodes CDR1 SNHLY and CDR2 FYNNEI. The CDR3 extends over 15 amino acids. V was pared by 6 bases and J by 5 bases, with 17 bases between. The CDR3 loop reads CASSETPGENNEQFF. In nucleotides, the CDR3 is TGTGCCAGCAGCGAAACGCCCGGGGAGAACAATGAGCAGTTCTTC.

This chain joins TRBV9 and TRBJ2-6, with 8 bases fitting TRBD1. With V trimmed by 3 bases and J by 0 bases, 5 bases remained unmatched. CDR3 length: 17 residues. Germline V gene sequence: CDR1 SGDLS, CDR2 YYNGEE. Here the CDR3 DNA reads TGTGCCAGCAGCGGTGGACAGGGACGCTCTGGGGCCAACGTCCTGACTTTC. Its protein is CASSGGQGRSGANVLTF.

The chain combines TRBV13 with TRBJ2-5; possibly TRBD1 for D (6 bases). The germline gives CDR1 PRHDT, CDR2 FYEKMQ (reference sequence). The CDR3 extends over 14 amino acids. V dropped 2 bases and J dropped 5 bases, with 12 bases sitting between them. CDR3 residues: CASSLRQDSETQYF. The CDR3 nucleotides read TGTGCCAGCAGCTTAAGACAGGATTCGGAGACCCAGTACTTC.

V and J are TRBV18 and TRBJ2-3; 8 bases align to TRBD2. Germline-derived CDR1 and CDR2 are KGHSH and LQKENI. The CDR3 is 16 amino acids. Germline trimming cut 3 bases from V and 2 bases from J; bases unmatched to any gene: 7. The CDR3 DNA reads TGTGCCAGCTCACCCTACCTAGCGGGTTACACAGATACGCAGTATTTT. It yields the protein CASSPYLAGYTDTQYF. The variable domain in full, completed from reference TRBV18 and TRBJ2-3, reads NAGVMQNPRHLVRRRGQEARLRCSPMKGHSHVYWYRQLPEEGLKFMVYLQKENIIDESGMPKERFSAEFPKEGPSILRIQQVVRGDSAAYFCASSPYLAGYTDTQYFGPGTRLTVL.

In nucleotides, the CDR3 is TGTGCCAGCAGCGCTAGCGGGATCACAGATACGCAGTATTTT. As protein: CASSASGITDTQYF. The chain couples TRBV2 to TRBJ2-3; 9 bases match TRBD2. V shed 6 bases, J shed 2 bases, and the junction held 3 bases outside the gene matches. Germline CDR1 reads SNHLY; CDR2 reads FYNNEI. This CDR3 spans 14 amino acids.

The chain links TRBV5-1 to TRBJ1-5, with D perhaps matching TRBD1 (6 bases). Looked up from germline, CDR1 is SGHRS and CDR2 is YFSETQ. V lost 1 base to trimming and J lost 4 bases, with 12 bases between them. This CDR3 is 15 amino acids long. The CDR3 protein is CASSLYGQPNQPQHF. The CDR3 DNA is TGCGCCAGCAGCTTGTATGGACAGCCAAATCAGCCCCAGCATTTT.

This clone was detected only a few times. The CDR3 region has the DNA TGTGCCAGCAGCCCTTCTAGCGGGAGTGGTAATGAGCAGTTCTTC. This translates into CASSPSSGSGNEQFF. J is TRBJ2-1 and V is TRBV5-4, with 10 nucleotides matching TRBD2. Germline V gives CDR1 SGHNT, CDR2 YYREEE (reference sequence). V was clipped by 4 bases and J by 7 bases; unmatched bases: 8. This CDR3 is 15 amino acids long. Full variable domain (outside the CDR3, taken from reference TRBV5-4 and TRBJ2-1): ETGVTQSPTHLIKTRGQQVTLRCSSQSGHNTVSWYQQALGQGPQFIFQYYREEENGRGNFPPRFSGLQFPNYSSELNVNALELDDSALYLCASSPSSGSGNEQFFGPGTRLTVL.

About this clone: The junction departs from germline at one end; a sequencing error may be responsible. The chain recombines TRBV4-1 with TRBJ1-2; D gene uncertain. The germline V gene encodes CDR1 MGHRA and CDR2 YSYEKL. This CDR3 spans 10 amino acids. The CDR3 DNA reads TGCGCCAGCAGCCAAGAATTCCTAGTCTTC. Amino acids: CASSQEFLVF.

The V and J genes are TRBV4-1 and TRBJ1-1; tentatively, D is TRBD1 (5 bases). This CDR3 region has 13 residues. Germline loops: CDR1 MGHRA, CDR2 YSYEKL. Trimming left V 6 bases short and J 3 bases short, with 11 bases between. Written as DNA, the CDR3 is TGCGCCAGCAGACGGGGCGGGGACACTGAAGCTTTCTTT. As protein: CASRRGGDTEAFF.

Of note for this clone: Within the sample, other DNA sequences also encode this same CDR3. This chain links TRBV2 with TRBJ1-5, with 7 bases that match TRBD1. From germline, CDR1 is SNHLY and CDR2 FYNNEI. This CDR3 has 14 amino acids. The V gene end was trimmed by 1 base and the J gene end by 6 bases; junction bases not matched to a gene: 3. The chain's CDR3 is CASSEVAGGQPQHF. CDR3 nucleotide sequence: TGTGCCAGCAGTGAAGTGGCAGGGGGTCAGCCCCAGCATTTT.

This clone was found a few times. J is TRBJ1-1 and V is TRBV29-1; D call uncertain. CDR1 is SQVTM, CDR2 ANQGSEA, per germline. V was clipped by 3 bases and J by 2 bases, with 1 base between them. This CDR3 has 10 residues. CDR3 in amino acids: CSVDNTEAFF. CDR3 nucleotides: TGCAGCGTTGATAACACTGAAGCTTTCTTT. Based on the CDR3 plus reference TRBV29-1 and TRBJ1-1, the full variable domain is SAVISQKPSRDICQRGTSLTIQCQVDSQVTMMFWYRQQPGQSLTLIATANQGSEATYESGFVIDKFPISRPNLTFSTLTVSNMSPEDSSIYLCSVDNTEAFFGQGTRLTVV.

The rearrangement joins TRBV2 to TRBJ2-1; 8 nucleotides line up with TRBD2. Trimming at V came to 4 bases and at J to 6 bases, leaving 2 bases not matched to a gene. Germline CDR1 and CDR2: SNHLY and FYNNEI. This CDR3 has 13 amino acids. Here the CDR3 DNA reads TGTGCCAGCAGTGTCGGGAGGGGCAATGAGCAGTTCTTC. Translated, it gives CASSVGRGNEQFF.

This clone is a singleton in its sample. The J gene is TRBJ2-2, the V gene TRBV2; no definite D call. V lost 7 bases, J lost 2 bases, and 11 bases lay in between. This CDR3 comprises 14 residues. CDR1 and CDR2 from the germline V gene are SNHLY and FYNNEI. DNA for the CDR3: TGTGCCAGCACCTCTCCCGAAAACACCGGGGAGCTGTTTTTT. It codes for CASTSPENTGELFF. Based on the CDR3 plus reference TRBV2 and TRBJ2-2, the full variable domain is EPEVTQTPSHQVTQMGQEVILRCVPISNHLYFYWYRQILGQKVEFLVSFYNNEISEKSEIFDDQFSVERPDGSNFTLKIRSTKLEDSAMYFCASTSPENTGELFFGEGSRLTVL.

V and J are TRBV19 and TRBJ2-1, with D hard to call. The CDR3 is 18 residues long. Germline V gene sequence: CDR1 LNHDA, CDR2 SQIVND (reference sequence). The V end was cut by 4 bases, the J end by 2 bases, with 21 bases between. The CDR3 DNA reads TGTGCCAGTAGTACCCACATCTTGGCAGGCCCACCCTACAATGAGCAGTTCTTC. Its translation: CASSTHILAGPPYNEQFF.

The gene calls are TRBV7-2 and TRBJ2-5; 9 bases fit TRBD2. There are 18 residues in the CDR3. V lost 0 bases and J lost 3; bases outside the gene matches: 11. Looked up from germline, CDR1 is SGHTA and CDR2 is FQGNSA. This CDR3 is CASSLAPGRLAGKETQYF. The DNA for the CDR3 is TGTGCCAGCAGCTTAGCTCCTGGGCGGCTAGCGGGAAAAGAGACCCAGTACTTC.

This clone has only one observation. This chain connects TRBV30 to TRBJ2-7; no reliable D call. The V gene lost 1 base and the J gene lost 6 bases, with 7 bases spanning the gap. Germline values: CDR1 GTSNPN, CDR2 SVGIG (reference sequence). The CDR3 is made up of 11 amino acids. CDR3 in amino acids: CAWSAWSEQYF. The DNA of the CDR3 is TGTGCCTGGAGTGCGTGGAGCGAGCAGTACTTC.

This chain connects TRBV5-1 to TRBJ2-3; D uncertain. Germline CDR1 reads SGHRS; CDR2 reads YFSETQ. The CDR3 extends over 12 amino acids. The V end was cut by 7 bases, the J end by 1 base, with 7 bases between. The CDR3 DNA reads TGCGCCAGCTCAAGGGGCACAGATACGCAGTATTTT. As protein: CASSRGTDTQYF.

This clone was seen a few times. V is TRBV28 and J is TRBJ2-1; 9 bases line up with TRBD2. Germline lookup yields CDR1 MDHEN and CDR2 SYDVKM. This CDR3 spans 15 amino acids. Unmatched junction bases numbered 8, after V lost 5 bases and J lost 6 bases. The CDR3 loop is CASSHERGALNEQFF. The DNA of the CDR3 is TGTGCCAGCAGTCATGAGCGGGGGGCCCTCAATGAGCAGTTCTTC.